Below, 20 T cell receptor beta chains from the same sample are listed, as sequenced in a study of neurological immune-mediated disorders. TCRdb re-analysed the 5' RACE reads in MiXCR, keeping a single row per CDR3 protein. The sample comprises fewer than 60,000 distinct CDR3 sequences, 10% of which are singletons, and roughly 5.3% rests with the top ten. The sequenced sample consisted of PBMCs. Source of these receptors: a man aged 65 to 79 with HTLV-1-associated myelopathy (HAM/TSP).

By its share, this clonotype is medium-sized. V and J are TRBV28 and TRBJ2-1; D may be TRBD1 (5 bases). CDR3 length: 16 amino acids. The V end lost 3 bases, the J end lost 0 bases, and 12 bases lay between the germline ends. Germline V lookup: CDR1 MDHEN, CDR2 SYDVKM. The chain's CDR3 is CASSFQGGRSYNEQFF. The DNA for the CDR3 is TGTGCCAGCAGTTTTCAGGGCGGACGCTCCTACAATGAGCAGTTCTTC.

This clonotype showed up many times. The chain joins TRBV20-1 to TRBJ2-7, with TRBD2 matching 9 bases. CDR1 is DFQATT and CDR2 is SNEGSKA in the germline V gene (reference sequence). Trimming removed 7 bases from V and 3 bases from J; junction bases left unmatched: 4. The CDR3 runs to 12 residues. CDR3 loop: CSDQAGGYEQYF. In nucleotides, the CDR3 is TGCAGTGACCAAGCGGGAGGCTACGAGCAGTACTTC.

This clonotype has ten or more counts. V and J are TRBV5-1 and TRBJ2-2; D perhaps matches TRBD2 (6 bases). This CDR3 region has 16 residues. V dropped 0 bases and J dropped 5 bases, with 14 bases sitting between them. From germline, CDR1 is SGHRS and CDR2 YFSETQ. This CDR3 is CASSLVGRGGTGELFF. The CDR3 nucleotides read TGCGCCAGCAGCTTGGTCGGTAGGGGAGGAACCGGGGAGCTGTTTTTT.

This clonotype has a count of ten or more. The chain is built from TRBV7-9 and TRBJ2-7; D may be TRBD1 (5 bases). Germline V gene lookup returns CDR1 SEHNR and CDR2 FQNEAQ (reference sequence). CDR3 length: 12 residues. Trimming removed 4 bases from V and 5 bases from J, with 9 bases in between. The DNA of the CDR3 is TGTGCCAGCAGCTACCAGGGCCACGAGCAGTACTTC. Encoded protein: CASSYQGHEQYF.

The sample holds many counts of this clonotype. This chain links TRBV28 with TRBJ2-3; D might be TRBD2 (5 bases). CDR1 and CDR2 from the germline V gene are MDHEN and SYDVKM. The germline V and J ends were trimmed by 4 bases and 14 bases, with 13 bases remaining between them. This CDR3 region has 11 residues. CDR3 nucleotides: TGTGCCAGCAGTTCCGTAGCGATTTGGTATTTT. It encodes CASSSVAIWYF.

At least ten counts were recorded for this clonotype. The chain links TRBV20-1 to TRBJ2-1; 11 positions match TRBD2. The V gene's germline CDR1 is DFQATT and CDR2 SNEGSKA (reference sequence). V dropped 3 bases and J dropped 7; count of bases not matched to a gene: 8. The CDR3 is 15 amino acids. CDR3: CSARSNSGRVNEQFF. CDR3 in DNA: TGCAGTGCTAGGTCCAATAGCGGGAGGGTAAATGAGCAGTTCTTC.

This clonotype occurred many times. V is TRBV5-1 and J is TRBJ2-3, with 13 positions matching TRBD2. Looked up from germline, CDR1 is SGHRS and CDR2 is YFSETQ. The CDR3 extends over 17 amino acids. The V and J ends lost 5 bases and 0 bases, in that order; junction bases with no gene match: 6. CDR3 bases: TGCGCCAGCAGAGGGACTAGCGGGGACCTTAGCACAGATACGCAGTATTTT. Protein: CASRGTSGDLSTDTQYF.

This clonotype was observed many times. This rearrangement joins TRBV7-9 to TRBJ2-5; 10 nucleotides agree with TRBD1. The CDR3 loop spans 16 amino acids. Trimming cost V 1 base and J 3 bases; bases outside gene matches: 5. Germline assignment: CDR1 SEHNR and CDR2 FQNEAQ (reference sequence). The CDR3 is CASSLDRDRGKETQYF. DNA of the CDR3: TGTGCCAGCAGCTTAGATCGGGACAGGGGTAAAGAGACCCAGTACTTC.

This chain joins TRBV5-1 and TRBJ2-1; 7 nucleotides match TRBD2. Germline V gene lookup returns CDR1 SGHRS and CDR2 YFSETQ. The CDR3 is 15 amino acids. The trim removed 2 bases at V and 4 bases at J, leaving 6 bases unmatched. The DNA for the CDR3 is TGCGCCAGCAGCTTCGTGGCTAGCGGATACAATGAGCAGTTCTTC. This sequence encodes CASSFVASGYNEQFF.

In this sample, this clonotype turned up many times. The chain joins TRBV20-1 to TRBJ2-5, with 9 bases matching TRBD2. The CDR3 has 14 residues. V was clipped by 3 bases and J by 5 bases; unmatched bases: 7. Germline V gene sequence: CDR1 DFQATT, CDR2 SNEGSKA (reference sequence). The CDR3 nucleotides are TGCAGTGCTAGGATGGCGGGAGGGATCGAGACCCAGTACTTC. Protein sequence: CSARMAGGIETQYF.

This clonotype was counted many times. The chain couples TRBV7-9 to TRBJ1-1, with D perhaps matching TRBD1 (5 bases). V was trimmed by 5 bases and J by 1 base, leaving 14 bases between them. The CDR3 is 15 amino acids. Germline CDR1 SEHNR, CDR2 FQNEAQ (reference sequence). The CDR3 protein is CASSHRQTQNTEAFF. In nucleotides, the CDR3 is TGTGCCAGCAGCCACCGACAGACCCAGAACACTGAAGCTTTCTTT.

This clonotype is a singleton in its sample. Relative to the germline gene, one junction end is altered; a read error may explain this. V and J are TRBV12-3 or TRBV12-4 and TRBJ1-1, with a weak D call TRBD1 (5 bases). There are 14 residues in the CDR3. The CDR3 here is CASSFGRVFTETFF. The CDR3 coding sequence is TGTGCCAGCAGTTTCGGCAGGGTGTTTACTGAAACTTTCTTT.

This clonotype was seen at least ten times. This chain uses TRBV15 with TRBJ2-6, with TRBD1 as a possible D gene (6 bases). The CDR3 sequence is 16 residues long. Germline V gives CDR1 LNHNV, CDR2 YYDKDF (reference sequence). V lost 0 bases and J 1 base, leaving 7 bases between the germline ends. The CDR3 nucleotides are TGTGCCACCAGCAGAGAAGGGGGATCTGGGGCCAACGTCCTGACTTTC. It encodes CATSREGGSGANVLTF.

The chain links TRBV5-1 to TRBJ2-7; the match to TRBD2 covers 16 bases. This CDR3 is built from 19 residues. In germline, CDR1 is SGHRS, CDR2 YFSETQ. The V gene end was trimmed by 3 bases and the J gene end by 3 bases; junction bases not matched to a gene: 12. The CDR3 here is CASSWDPSGLAGGGYEQYF. CDR3 nucleotide sequence: TGCGCCAGCAGCTGGGACCCCTCGGGACTAGCGGGAGGGGGCTACGAGCAGTACTTC. The full variable domain, with the rest looked up from reference TRBV5-1 and TRBJ2-7, is KAGVTQTPRYLIKTRGQQVTLSCSPISGHRSVSWYQQTPGQGLQFLFEYFSETQRNKGNFPGRFSGRQFSNSRSEMNVSTLELGDSALYLCASSWDPSGLAGGGYEQYFGPGTRLTVT.

V usage is TRBV5-1 and J usage is TRBJ2-3, with TRBD2 identical over 16 bases. The junction had 14 bases not matched to a gene; V was cut back by 2 bases and J by 2 bases. The CDR3 sequence is 21 residues long. Germline CDR1 reads SGHRS; CDR2 reads YFSETQ. CDR3 loop: CASSLGGLGLAGGPNTDTQYF. The CDR3 coding sequence is TGCGCCAGCAGCTTAGGGGGCCTGGGACTAGCGGGAGGGCCTAACACAGATACGCAGTATTTT.

This clonotype was observed many times. The rearrangement links TRBV5-1 to TRBJ2-7; the D gene is possibly TRBD1 (6 bases). Trimming cost V 4 bases and J 1 base, with 9 bases left between them. The germline V gene has CDR1 SGHRS and CDR2 YFSETQ. The CDR3 contains 13 residues. CDR3 sequence: CASSEGTSYEQYF. The CDR3 coding sequence is TGCGCCAGCAGCGAAGGGACATCCTACGAGCAGTACTTC.

As regards this clonotype: Germline and junction disagree at one end, which may indicate a read error. The chain is built from TRBV5-1 and TRBJ2-6; no firm D call. Germline V CDR1 and CDR2: SGHRS, YFSETQ. This CDR3 has 15 amino acids. The CDR3 protein is CASSLGQGRASVLTF. CDR3 in DNA: TGCGCCAGCAGCTTGGGGCAAGGTAGGGCCAGCGTCCTGACTTTC. The variable domain in full, completed from reference TRBV5-1 and TRBJ2-6, reads KAGVTQTPRYLIKTRGQQVTLSCSPISGHRSVSWYQQTPGQGLQFLFEYFSETQRNKGNFPGRFSGRQFSNSRSEMNVSTLELGDSALYLCASSLGQGRASVLTFGAGSRLTVL.

Many counts were recorded for this clonotype. J is TRBJ2-7 and V is TRBV5-6; D is perhaps TRBD1 or TRBD2 (5 bases each). V lost 4 bases and J lost 7, with 15 bases in between. From germline, CDR1 is SGHDT and CDR2 YYEEEE. This CDR3 has 13 amino acids. CDR3 region: CASSPRRWGEQYF. CDR3 in DNA: TGTGCCAGCAGCCCCCGCCGTTGGGGGGAGCAGTACTTC.

This clonotype was seen many times. The J gene is TRBJ1-2, the V gene TRBV11-2, with 8 nucleotides matching TRBD1. The germline V gene has CDR1 SGHAT and CDR2 FQNNGV. Trimming cost V 5 bases and J 4 bases; bases outside gene matches: 3. This CDR3 has 13 amino acids. CDR3 nucleotides: TGTGCCAGCAGCCAGACAGGGGCCTATGGCTACACCTTC. It is translated as CASSQTGAYGYTF.

Ten or more counts support this clonotype. This sequence joins TRBV20-1 and TRBJ2-3; D uncertain. V was cut by 3 bases and J by 2 bases, with 9 bases left in between. Germline CDR1 is DFQATT and CDR2 is SNEGSKA (reference sequence). This CDR3 contains 13 residues. The CDR3, as DNA: TGCAGTGCTAGGGGAAGCGTCACAGATACGCAGTATTTT. This sequence encodes CSARGSVTDTQYF.